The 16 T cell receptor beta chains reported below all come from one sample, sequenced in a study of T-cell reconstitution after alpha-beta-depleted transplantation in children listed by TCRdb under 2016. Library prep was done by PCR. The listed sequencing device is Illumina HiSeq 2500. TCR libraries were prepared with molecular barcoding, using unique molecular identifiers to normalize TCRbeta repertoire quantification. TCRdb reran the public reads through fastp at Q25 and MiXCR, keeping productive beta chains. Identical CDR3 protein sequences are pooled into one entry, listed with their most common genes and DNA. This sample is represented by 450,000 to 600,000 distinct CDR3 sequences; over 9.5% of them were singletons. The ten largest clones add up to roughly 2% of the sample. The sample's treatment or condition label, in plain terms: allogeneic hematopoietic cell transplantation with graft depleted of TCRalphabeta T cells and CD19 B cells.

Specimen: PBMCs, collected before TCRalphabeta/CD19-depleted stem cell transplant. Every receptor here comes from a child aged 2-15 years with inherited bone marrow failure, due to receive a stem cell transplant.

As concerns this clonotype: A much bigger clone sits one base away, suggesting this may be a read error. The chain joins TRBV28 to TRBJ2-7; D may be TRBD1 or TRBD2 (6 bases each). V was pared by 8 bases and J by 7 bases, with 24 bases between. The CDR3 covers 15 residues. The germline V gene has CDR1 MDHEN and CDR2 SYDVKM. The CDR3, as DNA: TGTGCCAGCTGGCCCTCCGTAGGGGGAGGTTTTGAGCAGTACTTC. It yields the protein CASWPSVGGGFEQYF.

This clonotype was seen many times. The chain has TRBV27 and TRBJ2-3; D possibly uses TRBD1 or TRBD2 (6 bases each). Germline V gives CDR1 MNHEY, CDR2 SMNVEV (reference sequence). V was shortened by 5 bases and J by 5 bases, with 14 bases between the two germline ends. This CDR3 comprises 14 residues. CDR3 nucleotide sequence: TGTGCCAGCAGTACCTCGGGGGCCCTAGATACGCAGTATTTT. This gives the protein CASSTSGALDTQYF.

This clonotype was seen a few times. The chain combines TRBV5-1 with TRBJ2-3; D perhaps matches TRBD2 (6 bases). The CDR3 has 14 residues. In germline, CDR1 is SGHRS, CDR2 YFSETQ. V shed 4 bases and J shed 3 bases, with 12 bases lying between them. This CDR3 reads CASSGGFGTDTQYF. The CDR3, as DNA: TGCGCCAGCAGCGGGGGGTTCGGGACAGATACGCAGTATTTT.

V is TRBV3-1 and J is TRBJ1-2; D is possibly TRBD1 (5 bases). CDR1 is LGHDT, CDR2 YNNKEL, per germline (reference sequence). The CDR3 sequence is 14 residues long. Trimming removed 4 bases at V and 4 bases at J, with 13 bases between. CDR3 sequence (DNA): TGTGCCAGCAGCCCAGACGGGGGTTGCTATGGCTACACCTTC. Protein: CASSPDGGCYGYTF. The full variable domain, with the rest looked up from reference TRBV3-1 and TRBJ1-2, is DTAVSQTPKYLVTQMGNDKSIKCEQNLGHDTMYWYKQDSKKFLKIMFSYNNKELIINETVPNRFSPKSPDKAHLNLHINSLELGDSAVYFCASSPDGGCYGYTFGSGTRLTVV.

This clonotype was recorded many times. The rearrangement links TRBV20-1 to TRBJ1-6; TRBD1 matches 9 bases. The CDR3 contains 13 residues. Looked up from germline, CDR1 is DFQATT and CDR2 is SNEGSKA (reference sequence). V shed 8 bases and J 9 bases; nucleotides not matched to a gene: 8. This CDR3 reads CSTWTGVTSPLHF. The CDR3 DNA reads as TGCAGTACGTGGACAGGGGTGACTTCACCCCTCCACTTT.

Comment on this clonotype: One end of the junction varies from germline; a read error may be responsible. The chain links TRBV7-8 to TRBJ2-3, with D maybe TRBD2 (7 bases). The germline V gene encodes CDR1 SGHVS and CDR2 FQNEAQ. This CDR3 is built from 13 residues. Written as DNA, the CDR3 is TGCGCAGAGGGGGGGAGGGGGGCAGATACGCAGTATTTT. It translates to CAEGGRGADTQYF. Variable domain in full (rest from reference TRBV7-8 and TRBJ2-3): GAGVSQSPRYKVAKRGQDVALRCDPISGHVSLFWYQQALGQGPEFLTYFQNEAQLDKSGLPSDRFFAERPEGSVSTLKIQRTQQEDSAVYLCAEGGRGADTQYFGPGTRLTVL.

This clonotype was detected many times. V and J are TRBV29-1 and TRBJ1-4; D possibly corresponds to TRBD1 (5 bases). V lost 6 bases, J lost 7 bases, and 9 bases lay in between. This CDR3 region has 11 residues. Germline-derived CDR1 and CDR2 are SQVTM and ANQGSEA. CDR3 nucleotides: TGCAGCGTGGGGGAACGTGAAAAACTGTTTTTT. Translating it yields CSVGEREKLFF. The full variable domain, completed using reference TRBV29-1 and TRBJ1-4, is SAVISQKPSRDICQRGTSLTIQCQVDSQVTMMFWYRQQPGQSLTLIATANQGSEATYESGFVIDKFPISRPNLTFSTLTVSNMSPEDSSIYLCSVGEREKLFFGSGTQLSVL.

The CDR3 region has the DNA TGTGCCAGCTCACCCGACCCGATCTCCTACGAGCAGTACTTC. Amino acid sequence: CASSPDPISYEQYF. This chain uses TRBV18 with TRBJ2-7; D remains ambiguous. Germline V gene data show CDR1 as KGHSH and CDR2 as LQKENI. The CDR3 has 14 residues. V lost 3 bases and J 0 bases, leaving 9 bases between the germline ends.

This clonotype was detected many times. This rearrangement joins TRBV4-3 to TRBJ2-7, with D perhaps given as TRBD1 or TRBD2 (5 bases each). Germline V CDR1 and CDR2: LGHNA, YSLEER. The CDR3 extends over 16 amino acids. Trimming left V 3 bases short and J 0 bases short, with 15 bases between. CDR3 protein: CASSQGPPGGSYEQYF. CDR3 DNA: TGCGCCAGCAGCCAGGGCCCCCCTGGGGGCTCCTACGAGCAGTACTTC.

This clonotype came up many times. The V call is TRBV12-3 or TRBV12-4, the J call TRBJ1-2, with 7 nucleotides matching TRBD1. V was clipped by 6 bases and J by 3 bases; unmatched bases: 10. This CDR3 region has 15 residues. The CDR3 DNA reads TGTGCCAGCAGACGACTGACAGGGCTGGACTATGGCTACACCTTC. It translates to CASRRLTGLDYGYTF.

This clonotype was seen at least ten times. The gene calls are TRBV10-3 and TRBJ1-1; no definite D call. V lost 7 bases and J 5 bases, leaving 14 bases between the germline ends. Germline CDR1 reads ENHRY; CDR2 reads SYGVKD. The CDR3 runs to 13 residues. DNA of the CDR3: TGTGCCATCACCAGCAGTGGAGTAACTGAAGCTTTCTTT. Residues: CAITSSGVTEAFF.

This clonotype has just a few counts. CDR3 amino acids: CASSLPRTGWEQYF. DNA for the CDR3: TGTGCCAGCAGTTTACCGAGGACAGGGTGGGAGCAGTACTTC. The genes are TRBV28 and TRBJ2-7, with 8 nucleotides matching TRBD1. V trimming: 2 bases; J trimming: 7 bases; junction bases outside the gene matches: 7. This CDR3 region has 14 residues. Germline V gives CDR1 MDHEN, CDR2 SYDVKM.

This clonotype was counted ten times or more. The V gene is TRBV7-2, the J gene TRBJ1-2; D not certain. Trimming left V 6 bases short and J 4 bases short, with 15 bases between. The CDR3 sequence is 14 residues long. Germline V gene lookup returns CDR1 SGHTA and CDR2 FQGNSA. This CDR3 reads CASRQTGSFYGYTF. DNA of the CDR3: TGTGCCAGCAGGCAGACCGGGAGCTTCTATGGCTACACCTTC. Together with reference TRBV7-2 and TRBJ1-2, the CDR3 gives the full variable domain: GAGVSQSPSNKVTEKGKDVELRCDPISGHTALYWYRQSLGQGLEFLIYFQGNSAPDKSGLPSDRFSAERTGGSVSTLTIQRTQQEDSAVYLCASRQTGSFYGYTFGSGTRLTVV.

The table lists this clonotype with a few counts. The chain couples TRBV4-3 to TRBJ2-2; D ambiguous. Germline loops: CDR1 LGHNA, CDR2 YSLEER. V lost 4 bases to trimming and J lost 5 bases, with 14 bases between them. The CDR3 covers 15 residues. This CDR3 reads CASSPRVVGTGELFF. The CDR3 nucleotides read TGCGCCAGCAGCCCCCGGGTCGTTGGGACCGGGGAGCTGTTTTTT.

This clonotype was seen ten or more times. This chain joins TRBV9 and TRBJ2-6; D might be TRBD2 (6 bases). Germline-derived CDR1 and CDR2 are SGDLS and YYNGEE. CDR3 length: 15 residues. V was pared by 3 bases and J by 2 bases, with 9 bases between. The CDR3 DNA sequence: TGTGCCAGCAGCGAGACTAGAGCTGGGGCCAACGTCCTGACTTTC. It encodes CASSETRAGANVLTF.

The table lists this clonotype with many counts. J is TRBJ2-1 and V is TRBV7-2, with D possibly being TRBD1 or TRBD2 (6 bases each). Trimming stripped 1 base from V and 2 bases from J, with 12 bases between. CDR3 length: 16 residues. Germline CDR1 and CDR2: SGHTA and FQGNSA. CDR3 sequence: CASSLGGGTPYNEQFF. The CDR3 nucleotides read TGTGCCAGCAGCTTAGGAGGGGGGACCCCCTACAATGAGCAGTTCTTC.